Shown below are 21 T cell receptor beta chains from a single sample sequenced in a study of T cell changes during pregnancy in multiple sclerosis. Generated by immunoSEQ multiplex PCR, the TCRdb table keeps only in-frame clones and is missing some. The sample has roughly 120,000 clones, more than 85% seen once; the top ten hold 1.5%. Here the sequenced sample was peripheral blood, taken in the third trimester of pregnancy. Source of these receptors: a female donor with multiple sclerosis, enrolled in a pregnancy study.

The chain combines TRBV2 with TRBJ1-1; D possibly corresponds to TRBD1 (5 bases). The CDR3 totals 15 residues. Per the germline V gene, CDR1 is SNHLY and CDR2 is FYNNEI. The V gene lost 2 bases and the J gene lost 5 bases, with 15 bases spanning the gap. The CDR3 DNA is TGTGCCAGCAGTGAAAGGACGGGGGGAGGGACTGAAGCTTTCTTT. It yields the protein CASSERTGGGTEAFF.

The chain is built from TRBV2 and TRBJ2-3; TRBD2 matches 9 bases. Germline V gene data show CDR1 as SNHLY and CDR2 as FYNNEI. CDR3 length: 18 amino acids. V lost 3 bases, J lost 0 bases, and 10 bases stayed unmatched. The CDR3 sequence is CASSEIGLARLSTDTQYF. DNA of the CDR3: TGTGCCAGCAGTGAGATCGGACTAGCGCGCTTGAGCACAGATACGCAGTATTTT.

This chain links TRBV4-1 with TRBJ1-1, with TRBD1 matching 7 bases. CDR1 and CDR2 from the germline V gene are MGHRA and YSYEKL. J gave up 2 bases and V 6 bases, and 6 bases lay outside the gene matches. This CDR3 contains 14 residues. This CDR3 is CASRAGTANTEAFF. CDR3 DNA: TGCGCCAGCAGGGCCGGGACAGCCAACACTGAAGCTTTCTTT.

V usage is TRBV28 and J usage is TRBJ2-3; the D is unclear. Germline CDR1 reads MDHEN; CDR2 reads SYDVKM. The CDR3 contains 12 residues. The V gene lost 5 bases and the J gene lost 2 bases, with 5 bases spanning the gap. In nucleotides, the CDR3 is TGTGCCAGCAGTAGCCCCACAGATACGCAGTATTTT. Its protein product is CASSSPTDTQYF.

A few counts support this clone. The rearrangement joins TRBV5-1 to TRBJ2-7; TRBD2 aligns across 8 bases. Germline V gene sequence: CDR1 SGHRS, CDR2 YFSETQ. This CDR3 contains 14 residues. J lost 2 bases, V lost 1 base, and 2 bases had no gene match. The CDR3 DNA sequence: TGCGCCAGCAGCTTGAGCGGGAGCCCCTACGAGCAGTACTTC. Encoded protein: CASSLSGSPYEQYF.

V is TRBV7-9 and J is TRBJ1-2, with TRBD1 matching 7 bases. This CDR3 has 15 residues. V shed 5 bases and J 1 base; nucleotides not matched to a gene: 7. In germline, CDR1 is SEHNR, CDR2 FQNEAQ (reference sequence). The CDR3 DNA follows: TGTGCCAGCAGCCTCCTGACAGGGCATAACTATGGCTACACCTTC. It specifies CASSLLTGHNYGYTF.

Written as DNA, the CDR3 is TGTGCCAGCAGCTTAGGGGGGGATTCACCCCTCCACTTT. Its translation: CASSLGGDSPLHF. The chain recombines TRBV7-9 with TRBJ1-6; perhaps TRBD1 as D (5 bases). The CDR3 covers 13 residues. Germline-derived CDR1 and CDR2 are SEHNR and FQNEAQ (reference sequence). Trimming removed 1 base from V and 8 bases from J, with 6 bases in between.

The V gene is TRBV6-5, the J gene TRBJ1-2; D call uncertain. The CDR3 is made up of 12 amino acids. Germline assignment: CDR1 MNHEY and CDR2 SVGAGI. V lost 10 bases, J lost 3 bases, and 12 bases lay in between. DNA for the CDR3: TGTGCCACGGAGAGTGCCTACTATGGCTACACCTTC. Translating gives CATESAYYGYTF.

The chain couples TRBV9 to TRBJ1-1, with TRBD1 identical over 12 bases. From germline, CDR1 is SGDLS and CDR2 YYNGEE. V shed 4 bases, J shed 6 bases, and the junction held 10 bases outside the gene matches. The CDR3 has 16 amino acids. CDR3 sequence: CASSLATGTGGPEAFF. CDR3 in DNA: TGTGCCAGCAGCCTCGCCACCGGGACAGGGGGCCCTGAAGCTTTCTTT.

This chain connects TRBV4-1 to TRBJ2-5, with 8 bases aligning to TRBD2. The trim removed 1 base at V and 1 base at J, leaving 14 bases unmatched. The CDR3 sequence is 19 residues long. Germline V gene sequence: CDR1 MGHRA, CDR2 YSYEKL. Here the CDR3 reads CASSQAERGPGGLQETQYF. CDR3 coding DNA: TGCGCCAGCAGCCAAGCGGAGCGGGGGCCGGGGGGGCTCCAAGAGACCCAGTACTTC.

The chain carries TRBV5-1 and TRBJ2-7; possibly TRBD2 for D (6 bases). The CDR3 contains 14 residues. V was cut by 1 base and J by 0 bases, with 8 bases left in between. The V gene's germline CDR1 is SGHRS and CDR2 YFSETQ. DNA of the CDR3: TGCGCCAGCAGCTTGTCCGGGAGCTCCTACGAGCAGTACTTC. Protein sequence: CASSLSGSSYEQYF.

The chain couples TRBV5-4 to TRBJ2-5; TRBD2 agrees at 13 bases. Germline V gene sequence: CDR1 SGHNT, CDR2 YYREEE (reference sequence). The junction had 7 bases not matched to a gene; V was cut back by 4 bases and J by 4 bases. The CDR3 length is 16 residues. The CDR3 reads CASSPPTSGGTETQYF. CDR3 sequence (DNA): TGTGCCAGCAGCCCTCCGACTAGCGGGGGGACAGAGACCCAGTACTTC.

The rearrangement links TRBV7-9 to TRBJ1-2, with 9 nucleotides matching TRBD1. The ends lost 5 bases at V and 0 bases at J; junction bases unmatched: 7. Germline CDR1 is SEHNR and CDR2 is FQNEAQ (reference sequence). The CDR3 is 16 residues long. The CDR3 DNA reads TGTGCCAGCAGCACCCTGAGACAGGGGGCTAACTATGGCTACACCTTC. Translation: CASSTLRQGANYGYTF.

The table lists this clone with a count of one. The rearrangement joins TRBV2 to TRBJ2-3, with TRBD2 matching over 9 bases. With V trimmed by 2 bases and J by 1 base, 4 bases remained unmatched. The CDR3 spans 16 residues. Germline loops: CDR1 SNHLY, CDR2 FYNNEI. CDR3 DNA sequence: TGTGCCAGCAGTGAATCGACTAGCGGACGCACAGATACGCAGTATTTT. Protein sequence: CASSESTSGRTDTQYF.

The V call is TRBV5-6, the J call TRBJ2-3; D might be TRBD2 (6 bases). CDR1 SGHDT and CDR2 YYEEEE come from the germline V gene. The CDR3 sequence is 15 residues long. V lost 1 base and J 1 base, leaving 10 bases between the germline ends. The CDR3 is CASSLTGLRTDTQYF. CDR3 DNA sequence: TGTGCCAGCAGCTTGACGGGACTCCGCACAGATACGCAGTATTTT.

The V call is TRBV5-1, the J call TRBJ2-7, with TRBD1 identical over 9 bases. CDR1 is SGHRS, CDR2 YFSETQ, per germline. V lost 0 bases and J lost 7; bases outside the gene matches: 8. The CDR3 loop spans 15 amino acids. This chain's CDR3 is CASSLDGTGTGEQYF. In DNA, the CDR3 is TGCGCCAGCAGCTTGGATGGGACAGGGACGGGGGAGCAGTACTTC.

The chain combines TRBV10-3 with TRBJ1-1, with 9 positions matching TRBD1. In germline, CDR1 is ENHRY, CDR2 SYGVKD. CDR3 length equals 16 residues. Germline trimming cut 4 bases from V and 1 base from J; bases unmatched to any gene: 7. CDR3 amino acids: CAISGGTGSANTEAFF. For the CDR3, the DNA is TGTGCCATCAGTGGCGGGACAGGGAGCGCGAACACTGAAGCTTTCTTT.

The CDR3 bases are TGCGCCAGCAGCTCCCTGTCCACAGATACGCAGTATTTT. Translation gives CASSSLSTDTQYF. The chain has TRBV5-1 and TRBJ2-3; D unresolved. The germline CDR1 and CDR2 sequences are SGHRS and YFSETQ. Trimming shortened V by 3 bases and J by 2 bases, and 7 bases separated the two germline ends. The CDR3 length is 13 residues.

The CDR3, as DNA: TGTGCCAGTAGTCCGTTACCCCTGAGTACTAATGAAAAACTGTTTTTT. This gives the protein CASSPLPLSTNEKLFF. The rearrangement joins TRBV19 to TRBJ1-4; D call uncertain. CDR3 length equals 16 residues. Germline V gene sequence: CDR1 LNHDA, CDR2 SQIVND (reference sequence). Trimming took off 5 bases at V and 2 bases at J, with 15 bases between the two ends.

The genes are TRBV5-4 and TRBJ1-1; a weak D match, TRBD1 (5 bases). Germline V gives CDR1 SGHNT, CDR2 YYREEE (reference sequence). V dropped 5 bases and J dropped 5 bases, with 19 bases sitting between them. The CDR3 is 15 residues long. CDR3 in DNA: TGTGCCAGCAGTCGGGGGGATAGGGTTTCGACTGAAGCTTTCTTT. Amino acid sequence: CASSRGDRVSTEAFF.

V gene TRBV7-3 combines with J gene TRBJ2-3; D not resolved. V was cut by 5 bases and J by 0 bases, with 9 bases left in between. The CDR3 runs to 14 residues. Germline CDR1 SGHTA, CDR2 FQGTGA. The DNA of the CDR3 is TGTGCCAGCAGCCGTGGAGCTAGCACAGATACGCAGTATTTT. The encoded protein is CASSRGASTDTQYF.